This T cell receptor beta chain comes out of a study of blood T cell repertoires in COVID-19. Study overall: Acute and convalescent COVID-19 samples came from the United States, Italy and Spain. T cells, B-cell-depleted T cells, or PBMCs provided the cDNA or gDNA that served as material.

This CDR3 region has 14 residues. The germline CDR1 and CDR2 sequences are SGHTA and FQGNSA. The germline V and J ends were trimmed by 3 bases and 0 bases, with 8 bases remaining between them. Original processing methods: Scientists estimated how many nucleated cells there were by amplifying reference gene primers. Repertoires were generated with immunoSEQ multiplex PCR, while TCRdb's copy carries only in-frame clones and drops some. Clone size and the V and J calls come from that table; the DNA yielded D and trimming. Of roughly 190,000 clones listed, more than 75% are singletons. This chain joins TRBV7-2 and TRBJ1-1; D uncertain. The sample consisted of peripheral blood. This TCR came from a woman aged 50 to 60 with active or convalescent COVID-19. CDR3 DNA sequence: TGTGCCAGCAGCTTGGAGGGCCTGAACACTGAAGCTTTCTTT. It translates to CASSLEGLNTEAFF.